This is a list of T cell receptor beta chains from one sample in a study of T cells after yellow fever vaccination. TCRdb reanalysed the 5' RACE reads using MiXCR and keeps one entry per CDR3 protein. The repertoire consists of about 340,000 distinct CDR3 sequences, with around 12% occurring once and the leading ten covering around 3%. This sample comprised CD4+ T cells sorted from PBMCs, obtained 15 days after the yellow fever booster vaccination. The receptors originated from a man between 18 and 29 years old who received the YFV17D yellow fever vaccine. Both conserved end residues are part of each CDR3. The order of the fields is J gene, V gene, clone size, D gene, CDR3 protein, CDR3 DNA. The D gene is left open where the match is weak. Not every row has a clone size; where given, it reads once, few, many or a size class.

TRBJ1-3,TRBV5-1,.,.,CASSLVGTGNTIYF,TGCGCCAGCAGCTTGGTAGGAACTGGAAACACCATATATTTT
TRBJ2-5,TRBV5-1,.,.,CASSATGTPQETQYF,TGCGCCAGCAGCGCCACCGGGACACCTCAAGAGACCCAGTACTTC
TRBJ1-1,TRBV3-1,.,.,CASSPPRAEAFF,TGTGCCAGCAGCCCCCCAAGAGCTGAAGCTTTCTTT
TRBJ1-1,TRBV5-1,few,.,CASRSGTGRNTEAFF,TGCGCCAGCCGGAGTGGAACAGGGAGGAACACTGAAGCTTTCTTT
TRBJ2-1,TRBV11-3,.,TRBD2,CASSLDGTSSYNEQFF,TGTGCCAGCAGCTTAGATGGGACTAGCTCCTACAATGAGCAGTTCTTC
TRBJ1-1,TRBV9,few,.,CASSVGPTAMNTEAFF,TGTGCCAGCAGCGTAGGACCGACAGCAATGAACACTGAAGCTTTCTTT
TRBJ1-6,TRBV5-4,.,.,CASSLAGGNNSPLHF,TGTGCCAGCAGCTTGGCGGGCGGGAATAATTCACCCCTCCACTTT
TRBJ2-3,TRBV7-8,.,TRBD2,CASSLDGTSRTDTQYF,TGTGCCAGCAGCTTAGATGGGACTAGCCGCACAGATACGCAGTATTTT
TRBJ1-5,TRBV30,few,.,CAWSVISNQPQHF,TGTGCCTGGAGTGTAATTAGCAATCAGCCCCAGCATTTT
TRBJ1-2,TRBV5-1,few,.,CASSGRGDSGVSLNYGYTF,TGCGCCAGCAGCGGGAGGGGAGACAGCGGAGTCTCTTTGAACTATGGCTACACCTTC
TRBJ1-1,TRBV29-1,many,.,CSVDRAYTEAFF,TGCAGCGTTGACAGGGCCTACACTGAAGCTTTCTTT
TRBJ2-5,TRBV5-1,many,.,CASSLAAGQETQYF,TGTGCCAGCAGTTTAGCGGCAGGCCAAGAGACCCAGTACTTC
TRBJ2-7,TRBV7-8,few,.,CASSGPRGASYYEQYF,TGTGCCAGCAGCGGACCGAGGGGAGCCAGCTACTACGAGCAGTACTTC
TRBJ1-5,TRBV3-1,.,.,CASSQGAARVNQPQHF,TGTGCCAGCAGCCAAGGGGCGGCCAGGGTCAATCAGCCCCAGCATTTT
TRBJ2-2,TRBV11-2,.,.,CASSSLKAGTGELFF,TGTGCCAGCAGCTCTCTCAAGGCGGGCACCGGGGAGCTGTTTTTT
TRBJ2-1,TRBV6-2/TRBV6-3,.,TRBD2,CASSRYPGLGNEQFF,TGTGCCAGCAGTCGCTATCCGGGACTAGGGAATGAGCAGTTCTTC
TRBJ2-5,TRBV25-1,once,TRBD2,CASSPAGRGVETQYF,TGTGCCAGCAGCCCGGCAGGGCGGGGGGTGGAGACCCAGTACTTC
TRBJ2-4,TRBV20-1,.,TRBD2,CSATGLAGGPAKNIQYF,TGCAGTGCTACGGGACTAGCGGGGGGGCCAGCCAAAAACATTCAGTACTTC
TRBJ2-1,TRBV3-1,.,.,CASSQTRWANEQFF,TGTGCCAGCAGCCAAACTAGGTGGGCCAATGAGCAGTTCTTC
TRBJ2-1,TRBV5-6,many,TRBD2,CASKTGTTTYNEQFF,TGTGCCAGTAAAACCGGGACTACTACCTACAATGAGCAGTTCTTC
TRBJ1-1,TRBV28,few,.,CASSFIGGGNTEAFF,TGTGCCAGCAGTTTCATCGGAGGGGGAAACACTGAAGCTTTCTTT
TRBJ2-3,TRBV4-2,few,.,CASSQEPQQDTQYF,TGTGCCAGCAGCCAAGAGCCCCAACAAGATACGCAGTATTTT
TRBJ2-5,TRBV5-1,.,TRBD2,CATKDRLAGEETQYF,TGCGCCACCAAAGACAGACTAGCGGGGGAGGAGACCCAGTACTTC
TRBJ2-2,TRBV7-3,few,TRBD1,CASSQGTVGTGELFF,TGTGCCAGCAGCCAAGGGACAGTGGGAACCGGGGAGCTGTTTTTT
TRBJ2-1,TRBV10-3,few,.,CAISETYNEQFF,TGTGCCATCAGTGAGACGTACAATGAGCAGTTCTTC
TRBJ2-5,TRBV2,few,TRBD1,CASSSGTGTETQYF,TGTGCCAGCAGTTCTGGGACAGGAACAGAGACCCAGTACTTC
TRBJ2-1,TRBV11-2,few,.,CASSLDLGGGSSYNEQFF,TGTGCCAGCAGCTTAGATCTGGGGGGCGGGAGCTCCTACAATGAGCAGTTCTTC
TRBJ1-2,TRBV7-9,.,TRBD1,CASRRTGGEDYGYTF,TGTGCCAGCAGGAGGACAGGGGGCGAGGACTATGGCTACACCTTC
TRBJ1-1,TRBV24-1,few,.,CATSDSAGGNTEAFF,TGTGCCACCAGTGATTCTGCAGGAGGGAACACTGAAGCTTTCTTT
TRBJ1-4,TRBV12-3/TRBV12-4,.,.,CASSTAGQLFF,TGTGCCAGCAGTACCGCAGGACAACTGTTTTTT
TRBJ1-5,TRBV7-9,few,.,CASSNTGSHQPQHF,TGTGCCAGCAGCAATACAGGGTCCCATCAGCCCCAGCATTTT